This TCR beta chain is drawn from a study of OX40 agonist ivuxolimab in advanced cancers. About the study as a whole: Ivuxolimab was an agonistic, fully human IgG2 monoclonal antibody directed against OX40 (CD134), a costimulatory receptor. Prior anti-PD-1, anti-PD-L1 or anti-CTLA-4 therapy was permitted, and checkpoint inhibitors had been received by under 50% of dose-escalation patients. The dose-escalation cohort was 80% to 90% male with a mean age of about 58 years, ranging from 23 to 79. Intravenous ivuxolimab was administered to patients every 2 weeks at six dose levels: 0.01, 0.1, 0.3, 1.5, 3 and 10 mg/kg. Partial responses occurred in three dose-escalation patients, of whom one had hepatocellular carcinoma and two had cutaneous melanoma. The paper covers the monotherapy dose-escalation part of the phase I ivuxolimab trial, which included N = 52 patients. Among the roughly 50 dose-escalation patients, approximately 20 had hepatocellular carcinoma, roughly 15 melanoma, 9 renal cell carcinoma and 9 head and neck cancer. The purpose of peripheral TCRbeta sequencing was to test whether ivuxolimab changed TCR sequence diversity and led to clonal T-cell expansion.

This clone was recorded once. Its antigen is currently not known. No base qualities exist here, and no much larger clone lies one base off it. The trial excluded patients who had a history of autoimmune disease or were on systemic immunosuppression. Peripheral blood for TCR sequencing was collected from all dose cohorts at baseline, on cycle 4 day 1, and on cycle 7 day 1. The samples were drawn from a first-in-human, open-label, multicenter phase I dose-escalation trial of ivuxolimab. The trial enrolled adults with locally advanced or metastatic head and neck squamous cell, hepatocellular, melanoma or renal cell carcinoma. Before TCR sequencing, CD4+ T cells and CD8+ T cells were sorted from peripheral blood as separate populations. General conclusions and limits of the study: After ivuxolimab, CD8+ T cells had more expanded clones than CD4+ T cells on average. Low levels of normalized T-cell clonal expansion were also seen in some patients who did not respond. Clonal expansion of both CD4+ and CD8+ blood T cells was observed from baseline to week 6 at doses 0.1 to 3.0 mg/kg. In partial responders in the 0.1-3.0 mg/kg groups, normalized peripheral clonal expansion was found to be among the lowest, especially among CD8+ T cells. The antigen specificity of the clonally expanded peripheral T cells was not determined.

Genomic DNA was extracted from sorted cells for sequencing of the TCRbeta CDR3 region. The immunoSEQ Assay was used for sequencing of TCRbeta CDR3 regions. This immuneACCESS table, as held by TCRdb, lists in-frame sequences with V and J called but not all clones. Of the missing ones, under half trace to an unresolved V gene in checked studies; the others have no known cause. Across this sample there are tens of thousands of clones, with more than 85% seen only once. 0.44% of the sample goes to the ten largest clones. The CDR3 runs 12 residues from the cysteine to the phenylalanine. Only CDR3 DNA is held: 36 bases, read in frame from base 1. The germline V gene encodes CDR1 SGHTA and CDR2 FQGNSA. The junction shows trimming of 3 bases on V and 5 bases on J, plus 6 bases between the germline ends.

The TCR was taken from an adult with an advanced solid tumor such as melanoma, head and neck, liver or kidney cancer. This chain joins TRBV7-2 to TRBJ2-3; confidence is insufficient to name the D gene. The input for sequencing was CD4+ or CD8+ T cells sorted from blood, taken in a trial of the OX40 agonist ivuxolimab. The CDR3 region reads CASSFFRDTQYF. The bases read TGTGCCAGCAGCTTCTTCCGAGATACGCAGTATTTT.